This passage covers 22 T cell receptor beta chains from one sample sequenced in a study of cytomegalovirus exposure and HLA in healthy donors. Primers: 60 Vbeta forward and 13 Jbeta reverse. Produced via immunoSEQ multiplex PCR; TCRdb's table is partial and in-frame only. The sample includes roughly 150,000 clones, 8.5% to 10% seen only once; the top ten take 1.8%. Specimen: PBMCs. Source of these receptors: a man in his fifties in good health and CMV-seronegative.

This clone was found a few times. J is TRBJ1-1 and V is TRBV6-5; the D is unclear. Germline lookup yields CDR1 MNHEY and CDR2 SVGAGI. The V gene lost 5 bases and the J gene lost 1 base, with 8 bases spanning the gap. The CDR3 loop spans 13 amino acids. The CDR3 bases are TGTGCCAGCAGTACACACAGGAACACTGAAGCTTTCTTT. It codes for CASSTHRNTEAFF.

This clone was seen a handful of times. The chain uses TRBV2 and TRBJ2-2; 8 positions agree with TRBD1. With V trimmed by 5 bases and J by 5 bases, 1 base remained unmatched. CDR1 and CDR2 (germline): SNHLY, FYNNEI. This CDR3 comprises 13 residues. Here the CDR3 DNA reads TGTGCCAGCAGTCGACAGGGGACCGGGGAGCTGTTTTTT. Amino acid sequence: CASSRQGTGELFF.

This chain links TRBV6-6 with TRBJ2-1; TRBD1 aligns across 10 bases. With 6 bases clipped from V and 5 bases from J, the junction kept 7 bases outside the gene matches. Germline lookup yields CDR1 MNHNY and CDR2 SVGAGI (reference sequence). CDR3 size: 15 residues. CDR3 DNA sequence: TGTGCCAGCAGACCCCCCGGGACAGGGGACAATGAGCAGTTCTTC. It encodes CASRPPGTGDNEQFF.

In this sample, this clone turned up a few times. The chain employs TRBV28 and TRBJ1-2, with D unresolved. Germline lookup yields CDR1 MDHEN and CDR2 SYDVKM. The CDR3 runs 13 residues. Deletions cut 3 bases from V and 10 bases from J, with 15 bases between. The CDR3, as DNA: TGTGCCAGCAGTTTTGGACTTGGAGGTTTCTACACCTTC. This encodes CASSFGLGGFYTF.

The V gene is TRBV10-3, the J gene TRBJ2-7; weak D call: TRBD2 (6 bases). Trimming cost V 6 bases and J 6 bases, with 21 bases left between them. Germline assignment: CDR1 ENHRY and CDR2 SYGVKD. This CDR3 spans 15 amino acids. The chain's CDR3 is CAISYSGSLGGEQYF. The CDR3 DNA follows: TGTGCCATCAGCTATTCGGGGTCCCTCGGGGGCGAGCAGTACTTC.

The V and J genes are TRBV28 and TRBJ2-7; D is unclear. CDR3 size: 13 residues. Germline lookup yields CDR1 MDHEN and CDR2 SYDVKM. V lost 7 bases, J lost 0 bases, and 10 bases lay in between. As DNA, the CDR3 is TGTGCCAGCATTTCTGGTAGCTCCTACGAGCAGTACTTC. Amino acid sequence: CASISGSSYEQYF.

The CDR3 protein is CASSLATGWTSPLHF. The CDR3 DNA reads as TGCGCCAGCAGCTTGGCCACAGGGTGGACCTCACCCCTCCACTTT. V is TRBV5-1 and J is TRBJ1-6; tentatively, D is TRBD1 (6 bases). V was pared by 0 bases and J by 10 bases, with 14 bases between. CDR1 is SGHRS, CDR2 YFSETQ, per germline. The CDR3 is 15 amino acids.

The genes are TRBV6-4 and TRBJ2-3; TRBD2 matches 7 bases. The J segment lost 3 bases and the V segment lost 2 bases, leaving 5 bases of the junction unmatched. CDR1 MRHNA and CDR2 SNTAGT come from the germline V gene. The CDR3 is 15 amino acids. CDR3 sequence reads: CASSDEAGSTDTQYF. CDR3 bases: TGTGCCAGCAGTGACGAAGCGGGGTCTACAGATACGCAGTATTTT.

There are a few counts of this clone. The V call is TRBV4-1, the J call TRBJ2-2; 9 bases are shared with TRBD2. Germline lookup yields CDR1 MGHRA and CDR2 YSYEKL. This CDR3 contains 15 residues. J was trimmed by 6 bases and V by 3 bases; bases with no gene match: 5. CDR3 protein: CASSQGIAGAGELFF. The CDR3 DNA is TGCGCCAGCAGCCAGGGAATAGCGGGAGCCGGGGAGCTGTTTTTT.

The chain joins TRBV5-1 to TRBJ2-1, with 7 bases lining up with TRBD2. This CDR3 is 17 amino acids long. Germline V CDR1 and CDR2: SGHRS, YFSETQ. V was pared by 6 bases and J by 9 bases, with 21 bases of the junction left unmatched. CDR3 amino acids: CASTHRGGREFIGEQFF. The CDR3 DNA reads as TGCGCCAGCACCCATCGGGGTGGGCGGGAGTTCATTGGTGAGCAGTTCTTC.

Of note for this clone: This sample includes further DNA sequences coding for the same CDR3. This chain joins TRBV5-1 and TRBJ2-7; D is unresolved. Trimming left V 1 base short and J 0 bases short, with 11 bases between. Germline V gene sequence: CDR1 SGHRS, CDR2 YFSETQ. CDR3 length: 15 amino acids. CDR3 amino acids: CASSLTVLSSYEQYF. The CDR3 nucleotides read TGCGCCAGCAGCTTGACAGTCCTTAGCTCCTACGAGCAGTACTTC.

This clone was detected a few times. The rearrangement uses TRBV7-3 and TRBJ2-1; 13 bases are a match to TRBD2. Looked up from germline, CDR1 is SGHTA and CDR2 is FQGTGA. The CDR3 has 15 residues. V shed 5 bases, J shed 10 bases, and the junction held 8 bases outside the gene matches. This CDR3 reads CASSPGLAGEGEQFF. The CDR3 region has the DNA TGTGCCAGCAGCCCCGGACTAGCGGGGGAGGGCGAGCAGTTCTTC. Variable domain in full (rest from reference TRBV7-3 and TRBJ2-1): GAGVSQTPSNKVTEKGKYVELRCDPISGHTALYWYRQSLGQGPEFLIYFQGTGAADDSGLPNDRFFAVRPEGSVSTLKIQRTERGDSAVYLCASSPGLAGEGEQFFGPGTRLTVL.

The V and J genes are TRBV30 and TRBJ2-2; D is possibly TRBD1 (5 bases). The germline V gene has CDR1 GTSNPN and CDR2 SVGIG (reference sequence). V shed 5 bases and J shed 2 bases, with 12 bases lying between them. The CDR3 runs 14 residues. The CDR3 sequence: CAWDSRTNTGELFF. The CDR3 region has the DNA TGTGCCTGGGACAGCCGAACTAACACCGGGGAGCTGTTTTTT.

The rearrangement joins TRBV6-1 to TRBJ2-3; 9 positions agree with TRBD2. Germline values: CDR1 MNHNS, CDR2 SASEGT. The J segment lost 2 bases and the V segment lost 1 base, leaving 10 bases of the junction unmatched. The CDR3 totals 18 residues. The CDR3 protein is CASSEGSISGGLTDTQYF. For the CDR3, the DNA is TGTGCCAGCAGTGAAGGTAGTATTAGCGGGGGACTCACAGATACGCAGTATTTT.

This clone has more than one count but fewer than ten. CDR3 protein: CASSPSSPAPYGYTF. The CDR3, as DNA: TGTGCCAGCAGCCCCAGTTCGCCAGCGCCCTATGGCTACACCTTC. The V and J genes are TRBV11-2 and TRBJ1-2; the D is unclear. CDR1 is SGHAT and CDR2 is FQNNGV in the germline V gene. CDR3 length: 15 amino acids. V was cut by 5 bases and J by 4 bases, with 17 bases left in between.

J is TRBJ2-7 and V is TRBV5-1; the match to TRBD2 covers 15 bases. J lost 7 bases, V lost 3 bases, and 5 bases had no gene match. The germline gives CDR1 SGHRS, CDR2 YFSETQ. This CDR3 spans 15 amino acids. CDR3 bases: TGCGCCAGCAGCTCACCGGGACTAGCGGGGGGAGAGCAGTACTTC. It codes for CASSSPGLAGGEQYF.

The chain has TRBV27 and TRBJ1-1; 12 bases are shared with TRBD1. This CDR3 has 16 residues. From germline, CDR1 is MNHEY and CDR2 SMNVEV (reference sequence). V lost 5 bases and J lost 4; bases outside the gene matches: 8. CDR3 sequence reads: CASSPRGQGAGTEAFF. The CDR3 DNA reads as TGTGCCAGCAGTCCGAGGGGACAGGGGGCCGGCACTGAAGCTTTCTTT.

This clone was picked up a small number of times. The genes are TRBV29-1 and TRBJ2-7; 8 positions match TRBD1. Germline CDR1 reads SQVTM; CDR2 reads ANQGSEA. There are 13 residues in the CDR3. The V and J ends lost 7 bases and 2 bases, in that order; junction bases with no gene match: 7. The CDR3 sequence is CSAHRGEPYEQYF. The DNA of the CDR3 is TGCAGCGCCCACAGGGGGGAACCCTACGAGCAGTACTTC.

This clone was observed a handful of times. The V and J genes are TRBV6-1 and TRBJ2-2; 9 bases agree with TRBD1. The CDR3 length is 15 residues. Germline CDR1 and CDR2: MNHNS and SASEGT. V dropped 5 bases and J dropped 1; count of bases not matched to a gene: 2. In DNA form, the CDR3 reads TGTGCCAGCAGTCAGGACAGGGGGAACACCGGGGAGCTGTTTTTT. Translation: CASSQDRGNTGELFF.

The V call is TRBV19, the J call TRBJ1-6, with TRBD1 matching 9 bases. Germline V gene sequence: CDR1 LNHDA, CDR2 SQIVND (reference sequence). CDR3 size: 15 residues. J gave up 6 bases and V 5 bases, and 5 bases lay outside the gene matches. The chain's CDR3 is CASSLRQGGNSPLHF. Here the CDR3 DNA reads TGTGCCAGTAGTCTAAGACAGGGGGGTAATTCACCCCTCCACTTT.

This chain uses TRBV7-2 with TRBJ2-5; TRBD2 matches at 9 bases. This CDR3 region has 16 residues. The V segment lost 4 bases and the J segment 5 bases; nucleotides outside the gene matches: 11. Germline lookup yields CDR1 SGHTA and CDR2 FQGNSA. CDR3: CASSSSAGLAVETQYF. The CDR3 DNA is TGTGCCAGCAGCTCCTCTGCGGGACTAGCTGTGGAGACCCAGTACTTC.

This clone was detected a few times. CDR3 DNA: TGTGCCAGCAATCAGCCCACAGGGAAGGGCGAGCAGTACTTC. Its translation: CASNQPTGKGEQYF. This chain connects TRBV28 to TRBJ2-7, with D possibly TRBD1 on 6 matching bases. In germline, CDR1 is MDHEN, CDR2 SYDVKM. Trimming pared 7 bases from V and 6 bases from J, leaving 19 bases between. CDR3 length equals 14 residues.